This TCR beta chain comes out of a study of CD8+CD57+ T cells in acquired aplastic anemia. As for the study in general: Sorted CD4+ and CD8+ cells gave an average of about 3 ug of DNA. General study points: The same twenty-nine CD8+ CDR3 sequences occurred in patients and in controls. No significant difference in CD8+ Simpson's diversity was found between patients and controls.

Germline lookup yields CDR1 SGHTA and CDR2 FQGTGA. The CDR3 has 15 amino acids. Losses at the gene ends were 2 bases for V and 3 bases for J; bases not matched to a gene: 6. Of note for this clonotype: Antigen specificity is unknown.

Profiling of TCR beta VDJ combinations and CDR3 sequences used genomic DNA as template. TCRdb analysed the reads with MiXCR anew, one entry per CDR3 protein. The repertoire includes 250,000 to 300,000 distinct CDR3 sequences, roughly half of them detected once, and less than 10% sits in the top ten. The chain combines TRBV7-3 with TRBJ1-2; 7 bases map to TRBD1. This receptor was taken from a human donor with severe aplastic anemia or a healthy control (not recorded which). The sequenced sample was sorted CD4+, CD8+, or CD8+CD57+ T cells (not recorded which) from PBMCs. The CDR3 bases are TGTGCCAGCAGCTTAGGAATGGGACAGCACTATGGCTACACCTTC. This translates into CASSLGMGQHYGYTF.